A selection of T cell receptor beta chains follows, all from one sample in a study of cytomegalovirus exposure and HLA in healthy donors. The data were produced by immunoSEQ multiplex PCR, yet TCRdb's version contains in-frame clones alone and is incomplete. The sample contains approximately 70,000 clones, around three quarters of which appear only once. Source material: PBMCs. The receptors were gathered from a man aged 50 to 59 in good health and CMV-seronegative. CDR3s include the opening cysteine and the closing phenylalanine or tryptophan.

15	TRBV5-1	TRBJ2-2	CASSYGQMNTGELFF
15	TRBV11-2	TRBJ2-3	CASSSTSGGTDTQYF
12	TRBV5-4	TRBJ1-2	CASSRGQGFYTF
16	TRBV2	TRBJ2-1	CASSTYGTRGRSEQFF
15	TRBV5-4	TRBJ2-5	CASSLRLAGGETQYF
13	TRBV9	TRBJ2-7	CASGFQGHSEQYF
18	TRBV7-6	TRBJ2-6	CASSLSNFYSSGANVLTF
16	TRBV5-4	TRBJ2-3	CASSRGAAGETDTQYF
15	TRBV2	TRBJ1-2	CASSYRPGQGDGYTF
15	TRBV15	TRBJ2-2	CATSRVLAGTGELFF
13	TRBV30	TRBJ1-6	CATSDSNNSPLHF
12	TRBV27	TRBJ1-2	CASRGTAGGYTF
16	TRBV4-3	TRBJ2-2	CASSQSYSLDTGELFF
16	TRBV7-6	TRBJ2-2	CASSLGSDYNTGELFF
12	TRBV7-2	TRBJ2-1	CASSLAGQGQFF
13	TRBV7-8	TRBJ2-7	CASSLAVSYEQYF
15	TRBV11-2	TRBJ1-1	CASSLLQVGSPEAFF
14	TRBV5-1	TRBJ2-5	CASSLGQYQETQYF
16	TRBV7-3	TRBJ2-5	CASSLTGSGGRETQYF
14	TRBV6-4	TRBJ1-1	CASSPTRSDTEAFF
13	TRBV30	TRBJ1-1	CAWINSMNTEAFF
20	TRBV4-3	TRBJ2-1	CASSQYFAGSQLSSYNEQFF
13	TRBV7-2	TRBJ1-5	CASSLEGAQPQHF
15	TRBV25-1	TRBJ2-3	CASRGMAWGGSRQYF
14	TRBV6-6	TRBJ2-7	CASSSSGRPYEQYF
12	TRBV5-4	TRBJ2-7	CASSLDSSEQYF
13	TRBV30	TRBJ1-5	CAWSRGPLQPQHF
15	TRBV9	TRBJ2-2	CASSVGSGSTGELFF
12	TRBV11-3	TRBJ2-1	CASSFREGPQFF
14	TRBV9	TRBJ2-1	CASSRGTSGSFLVF
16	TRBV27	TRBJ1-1	CASRRQGATSNTEAFF
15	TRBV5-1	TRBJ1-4	CASSLSAQGNEKLFF
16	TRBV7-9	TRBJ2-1	CAIGTSGASSYNEQFF
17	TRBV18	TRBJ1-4	CASSQLPPGQGGEKLFF
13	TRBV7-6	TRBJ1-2	CASSPGGIHGYTF
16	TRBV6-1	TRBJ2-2	CASSALSSMNTGELFF
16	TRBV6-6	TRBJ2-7	CASRRSGGFETYEQYF
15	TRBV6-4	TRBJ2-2	CASSAETANTGELFF
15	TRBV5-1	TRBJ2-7	CASRVTSGRAYEQYF
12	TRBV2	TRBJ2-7	CASIRSGVTPYF
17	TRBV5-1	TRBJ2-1	CASSLRDREGNRNEQFF
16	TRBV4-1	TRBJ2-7	CASSQDKQFVAYEQYF
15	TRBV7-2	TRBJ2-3	CASSFRRESTDTQYF
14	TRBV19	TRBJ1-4	CASTYGTANEKLFF
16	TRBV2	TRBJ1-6	CASSDHGGIGRSPLHF
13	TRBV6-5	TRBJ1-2	CASSYPLRGRGGF
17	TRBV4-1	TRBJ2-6	CASSQGFGQTGANVLTF
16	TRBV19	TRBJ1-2	CASTTWGGTSNYGYTF
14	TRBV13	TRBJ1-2	CASSPGTGAGGYTF
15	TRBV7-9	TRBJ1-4	CASSPQTGVGEKLFF
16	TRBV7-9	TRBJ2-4	CASGDTGALAKNIQYF
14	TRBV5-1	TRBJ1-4	CASSVGRTNEKLFF
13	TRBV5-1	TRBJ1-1	CASSRGGDTEAFF
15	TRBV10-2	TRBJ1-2	CASRGSGQGLGGYTF
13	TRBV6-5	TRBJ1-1	CASFMPGGTEAFF
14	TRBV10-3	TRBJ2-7	CAVATSGSSYEQYF